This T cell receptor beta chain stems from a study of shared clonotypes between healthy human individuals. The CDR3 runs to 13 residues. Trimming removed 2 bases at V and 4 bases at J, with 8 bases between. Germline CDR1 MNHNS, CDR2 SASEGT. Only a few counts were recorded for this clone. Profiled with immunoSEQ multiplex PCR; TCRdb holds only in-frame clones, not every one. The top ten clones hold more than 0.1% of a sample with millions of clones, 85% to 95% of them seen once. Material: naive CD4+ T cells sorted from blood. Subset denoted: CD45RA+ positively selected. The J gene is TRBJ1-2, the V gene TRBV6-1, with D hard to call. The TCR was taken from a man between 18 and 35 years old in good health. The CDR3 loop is CASSERGSYGYTF. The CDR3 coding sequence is TGTGCCAGCAGTGAACGAGGGAGCTATGGCTACACCTTC.